Shown below are 22 T cell receptor beta chains from a single sample sequenced in a study of cytomegalovirus exposure and HLA in healthy donors. Libraries were prepared by immunoSEQ multiplex PCR; TCRdb keeps only in-frame clonotypes and omits some of them. Here the sample spans 300,000 to 400,000 clones, 75% to 90% being singletons. The sequencing sample was made of PBMCs. The receptors stem from a woman aged 18-29 years in good health and CMV-seronegative.

V gene TRBV5-4 combines with J gene TRBJ2-7; TRBD2 is a possible D gene (6 bases). Germline V gene data show CDR1 as SGHNT and CDR2 as YYREEE (reference sequence). The ends were cut back, 1 base at V and 0 bases at J, with 11 bases in the middle. CDR3 size: 15 residues. In DNA, the CDR3 is TGTGCCAGCAGCTTGTGGAGGGAGGTCTCCTACGAGCAGTACTTC. Translation gives CASSLWREVSYEQYF.

This clone showed up just once. This chain uses TRBV28 with TRBJ1-2, with 7 nucleotides matching TRBD1. This CDR3 contains 16 residues. V shed 7 bases, J shed 1 base, and the junction held 12 bases outside the gene matches. Germline V gene sequence: CDR1 MDHEN, CDR2 SYDVKM. The CDR3 sequence: CASTSDRLFFNYGYTF. The CDR3 DNA is TGTGCCAGCACGTCGGACAGGTTGTTCTTTAACTATGGCTACACCTTC.

The rearrangement links TRBV11-2 to TRBJ2-5, with TRBD2 matching 7 bases. The CDR3 is made up of 15 amino acids. The germline V gene has CDR1 SGHAT and CDR2 FQNNGV. V lost 1 base and J lost 2; bases outside the gene matches: 4. The CDR3 here is CASSLAGGGQETQYF. Here the CDR3 DNA reads TGTGCCAGCAGCTTAGCGGGGGGTGGGCAAGAGACCCAGTACTTC.

V usage is TRBV11-2 and J usage is TRBJ2-1; D is uncertain. V was pared by 2 bases and J by 2 bases, with 10 bases between. The CDR3 has 15 residues. Germline V lookup: CDR1 SGHAT, CDR2 FQNNGV. The CDR3 bases are TGTGCCAGCAGCTTACTTAGGAGCCCCTACAATGAGCAGTTCTTC. Protein product: CASSLLRSPYNEQFF.

The chain links TRBV19 to TRBJ2-2; D might be TRBD2 (6 bases). The germline V gene has CDR1 LNHDA and CDR2 SQIVND (reference sequence). This CDR3 spans 14 amino acids. The V and J ends lost 7 bases and 3 bases respectively, with 12 bases between them. The CDR3 DNA reads TGTGCCAGTATCACCGGGGACTACACCGGGGAGCTGTTTTTT. It translates to CASITGDYTGELFF.

This clone has just one count. The chain combines TRBV28 with TRBJ2-1, with TRBD2 matching over 9 bases. CDR1 and CDR2 from the germline V gene are MDHEN and SYDVKM. V was pared by 2 bases and J by 9 bases, with 5 bases of the junction left unmatched. This CDR3 region has 14 residues. In DNA, the CDR3 is TGTGCCAGCAGTTTAGCGGGGGGGCTGGTTGAGCAGTTCTTC. Amino acids: CASSLAGGLVEQFF.

This sequence joins TRBV30 and TRBJ1-1, with D uncertain. The V and J ends lost 2 bases and 0 bases respectively, with 10 bases between them. Germline loops: CDR1 GTSNPN, CDR2 SVGIG (reference sequence). The CDR3 contains 14 residues. The chain's CDR3 is CAWSNGIMNTEAFF. CDR3 sequence (DNA): TGTGCCTGGAGTAACGGGATAATGAACACTGAAGCTTTCTTT.

The rearrangement joins TRBV27 to TRBJ1-1; D gene ambiguous. Trimming shortened V by 4 bases and J by 10 bases, and 13 bases separated the two germline ends. This CDR3 contains 12 residues. CDR1 is MNHEY and CDR2 is SMNVEV in the germline V gene (reference sequence). This CDR3 is CASSSGGRVAFF. The CDR3 DNA reads TGTGCCAGCAGTTCGGGAGGAAGGGTAGCTTTCTTT.

This rearrangement joins TRBV19 to TRBJ2-1; 7 nucleotides agree with TRBD1. The ends lost 5 bases at V and 7 bases at J; junction bases unmatched: 8. The CDR3 covers 14 residues. The germline CDR1 and CDR2 sequences are LNHDA and SQIVND (reference sequence). The CDR3 loop is CASSVGQGVNEQFF. CDR3 in DNA: TGTGCCAGTAGTGTCGGTCAGGGGGTGAATGAGCAGTTCTTC.

The chain joins TRBV13 to TRBJ2-3; D uncertain. The V end lost 5 bases, the J end lost 5 bases, and 8 bases lay between the germline ends. The germline CDR1 and CDR2 sequences are PRHDT and FYEKMQ (reference sequence). The CDR3 runs to 12 residues. CDR3 nucleotide sequence: TGTGCCAGCAGCCCTATCCGAGATACGCAGTATTTT. Translation gives CASSPIRDTQYF. The full variable domain, its missing parts supplied by reference TRBV13 and TRBJ2-3, is AAGVIQSPRHLIKEKRETATLKCYPIPRHDTVYWYQQGPGQDPQFLISFYEKMQSDKGSIPDRFSAQQFSDYHSELNMSSLELGDSALYFCASSPIRDTQYFGPGTRLTVL.

The chain employs TRBV11-1 and TRBJ2-5; D is possibly TRBD2 (6 bases). The V end was cut by 4 bases, the J end by 1 base, with 10 bases between. The CDR3 consists of 14 residues. The germline CDR1 and CDR2 sequences are SGHAT and FQDESV (reference sequence). The CDR3 DNA is TGTGCCAGCAGCTCTCGGGGAGGCCAAGAGACCCAGTACTTC. It translates to CASSSRGGQETQYF.

The chain uses TRBV6-5 and TRBJ2-1; TRBD1 matches 8 bases. The CDR3 sequence is 15 residues long. Germline CDR1 and CDR2: MNHEY and SVGAGI. V was pared by 5 bases and J by 6 bases, with 9 bases of the junction left unmatched. CDR3 loop: CASSPVTGVGNEQFF. The CDR3 coding sequence is TGTGCCAGCAGTCCAGTGACAGGGGTGGGCAATGAGCAGTTCTTC.

The gene calls are TRBV6-5 and TRBJ1-2; 7 bases line up with TRBD1. Trimming at V came to 4 bases and at J to 2 bases, leaving 10 bases not matched to a gene. Germline CDR1 reads MNHEY; CDR2 reads SVGAGI. The CDR3 has 16 residues. The CDR3 spells CASSLGGDRLNYGYTF. The DNA for the CDR3 is TGTGCCAGCAGTTTGGGTGGGGACAGACTAAACTATGGCTACACCTTC.

The rearrangement uses TRBV18 and TRBJ2-3; D possibly corresponds to TRBD1 (6 bases). The CDR3 is made up of 15 amino acids. The germline V gene encodes CDR1 KGHSH and CDR2 LQKENI. Trimming pared 4 bases from V and 5 bases from J, leaving 16 bases between. The CDR3 here is CASSQQQGPGDTQYF. The CDR3 nucleotides are TGTGCCAGCTCACAACAACAGGGCCCCGGAGATACGCAGTATTTT.

This chain links TRBV4-1 with TRBJ2-7; TRBD2 might be the D (6 bases). This CDR3 is 14 amino acids long. Between the trimmed V and J ends, which lost 4 bases and 0 bases, there was a span of 10 bases. Germline V CDR1 and CDR2: MGHRA, YSYEKL. The CDR3 is CASSLGTHSYEQYF. The CDR3 region has the DNA TGCGCCAGCAGCCTCGGGACTCACTCCTACGAGCAGTACTTC.

This clone was seen a single time. The chain is built from TRBV15 and TRBJ2-1; a weak D match, TRBD1 (6 bases). With 0 bases removed from V and 7 bases from J, the gap between germline ends came to 19 bases. The CDR3 extends over 17 amino acids. Germline CDR1 reads LNHNV; CDR2 reads YYDKDF (reference sequence). The CDR3 DNA reads TGTGCCACCAGCAGAGATCTTAGGGACACGGGCGGGAATGAGCAGTTCTTC. It specifies CATSRDLRDTGGNEQFF.

The chain joins TRBV30 to TRBJ1-1; tentatively, D is TRBD1 (5 bases). V was cut by 1 base and J by 4 bases, with 10 bases left in between. In germline, CDR1 is GTSNPN, CDR2 SVGIG (reference sequence). The CDR3 sequence is 13 residues long. The CDR3 is CAWSEGRGTEAFF. For the CDR3, the DNA is TGTGCCTGGAGTGAGGGGAGGGGCACTGAAGCTTTCTTT.

This clone has just a few counts. This chain uses TRBV5-1 with TRBJ2-7; 7 bases match TRBD1. The CDR3 length is 14 residues. V was pared by 1 base and J by 2 bases, with 3 bases of the junction left unmatched. Looked up from germline, CDR1 is SGHRS and CDR2 is YFSETQ. CDR3 region: CASSLTGTAYEQYF. The CDR3 region has the DNA TGCGCCAGCAGCTTGACCGGGACAGCCTACGAGCAGTACTTC.

CDR3 coding DNA: TGTGCCAGCAGCTTAGTAGGGGACAGGGAATTCGAGCAGTACTTC. Residues: CASSLVGDREFEQYF. The chain uses TRBV7-9 and TRBJ2-7; 9 bases agree with TRBD1. The CDR3 extends over 15 amino acids. Germline CDR1 reads SEHNR; CDR2 reads FQNEAQ (reference sequence). J was trimmed by 6 bases and V by 1 base; bases with no gene match: 7.

J is TRBJ2-1 and V is TRBV7-6; 15 bases line up with TRBD2. This CDR3 has 18 amino acids. From germline, CDR1 is SGHVS and CDR2 FNYEAQ. V dropped 5 bases and J dropped 14; count of bases not matched to a gene: 19. CDR3 residues: CASSLNHGLAGGLGREFF. The DNA for the CDR3 is TGTGCCAGCAGCCTAAACCATGGACTAGCGGGGGGGCTAGGTCGGGAGTTCTTC.

This clone occurred once. V is TRBV9 and J is TRBJ1-2; TRBD1 is a possible D gene (6 bases). The CDR3 extends over 14 amino acids. Germline V CDR1 and CDR2: SGDLS, YYNGEE. The V gene lost 4 bases and the J gene lost 6 bases, with 16 bases spanning the gap. The CDR3: CASSLGLGGDGYTF. The CDR3 bases are TGTGCCAGCAGCCTAGGGTTAGGGGGTGATGGCTACACCTTC. Full variable domain (outside the CDR3, taken from reference TRBV9 and TRBJ1-2): DSGVTQTPKHLITATGQRVTLRCSPRSGDLSVYWYQQSLDQGLQFLIQYYNGEERAKGNILERFSAQQFPDLHSELNLSSLELGDSALYFCASSLGLGGDGYTFGSGTRLTVV.

This rearrangement joins TRBV15 to TRBJ2-5; D is possibly TRBD1 (5 bases). V was pared by 0 bases and J by 2 bases, with 13 bases between. Germline V gene data show CDR1 as LNHNV and CDR2 as YYDKDF (reference sequence). CDR3 size: 16 residues. The CDR3, as DNA: TGTGCCACCAGCAGAGAGCTAAAAGGGGCTCAAGAGACCCAGTACTTC. Amino acids: CATSRELKGAQETQYF.